The 25 T cell receptor beta chains given below trace back to one sample, sequenced in a study of T cell responses to AZD1222 COVID-19 vaccine. Produced via immunoSEQ multiplex PCR; TCRdb's table is partial and in-frame only. The sample records around 130,000 clones, just under 95% being singletons. The sample was peripheral blood, taken on day 0 of AZD1222 vaccination. Source of these receptors: an adult in good health.

About this clone: At the DNA level, this CDR3 is encoded by other sequences in the same sample as well. The rearrangement links TRBV2 to TRBJ2-3; the D gene is possibly TRBD1 (5 bases). Deletions cut 3 bases from V and 2 bases from J, with 12 bases between. The V gene's germline CDR1 is SNHLY and CDR2 FYNNEI. CDR3 size: 15 residues. The CDR3 bases are TGTGCCAGCAGTGAGGGCAGGGCCCCCACAGATACGCAGTATTTT. It translates to CASSEGRAPTDTQYF.

The chain carries TRBV28 and TRBJ2-7, with D maybe TRBD2 (5 bases). The germline V gene has CDR1 MDHEN and CDR2 SYDVKM. The CDR3 length is 15 residues. Trimming took 6 bases from V and 0 from J, leaving 15 bases between them. The CDR3 loop reads CASRGLGTSSYEQYF. CDR3 bases: TGTGCCAGCAGAGGACTTGGTACAAGCTCCTACGAGCAGTACTTC.

A single count supports this clone. The chain has TRBV28 and TRBJ1-3; the match to TRBD1 covers 7 bases. Germline lookup yields CDR1 MDHEN and CDR2 SYDVKM. With 8 bases clipped from V and 4 bases from J, the junction kept 8 bases outside the gene matches. The CDR3 loop spans 14 amino acids. For the CDR3, the DNA is TGTGCCAGCCATAAGGGGGCGCGAGGAAACACCATATATTTT. Its protein is CASHKGARGNTIYF.

The V call is TRBV27, the J call TRBJ2-2; possibly TRBD2 for D (6 bases). Per germline, CDR1 MNHEY and CDR2 SMNVEV (reference sequence). V was pared by 7 bases and J by 6 bases, with 12 bases between. This CDR3 has 13 residues. The CDR3 region has the DNA TGTGCCAGCACCCTTGGAGGGGCCGGGGAGCTGTTTTTT. This codes for CASTLGGAGELFF.

This rearrangement joins TRBV19 to TRBJ2-5; TRBD1 might be the D (5 bases). This CDR3 has 15 residues. V lost 1 base, J lost 5 bases, and 14 bases lay in between. Germline V gene data show CDR1 as LNHDA and CDR2 as SQIVND (reference sequence). The CDR3 spells CASSIGLGLMETQYF. As DNA, the CDR3 is TGTGCCAGTAGTATAGGCCTGGGGCTGATGGAGACCCAGTACTTC. Full variable domain (outside the CDR3, taken from reference TRBV19 and TRBJ2-5): DGGITQSPKYLFRKEGQNVTLSCEQNLNHDAMYWYRQDPGQGLRLIYYSQIVNDFQKGDIAEGYSVSREKKESFPLTVTSAQKNPTAFYLCASSIGLGLMETQYFGPGTRLLVL.

Only one count was recorded for this clone. This chain joins TRBV12-5 and TRBJ1-4; TRBD1 matches at 7 bases. The CDR3 runs 14 residues. Germline CDR1 is LGHNT and CDR2 is FRNRAP. Losses at the gene ends were 4 bases for V and 4 bases for J; bases not matched to a gene: 3. The CDR3 nucleotides are TGTGCTAGTGGTTCGACAGGGATTAATGAAAAACTGTTTTTT. Its translation: CASGSTGINEKLFF. Drawing the rest from reference TRBV12-5 and TRBJ1-4, the complete variable domain is DARVTQTPRHKVTEMGQEVTMRCQPILGHNTVFWYRQTMMQGLELLAYFRNRAPLDDSGMPKDRFSAEMPDATLATLKIQPSEPRDSAVYFCASGSTGINEKLFFGSGTQLSVL.

The DNA for the CDR3 is TGTGCCAGTACCGCGAGGGGGGGTACTGAAGCTTTCTTT. It yields the protein CASTARGGTEAFF. The V gene is TRBV19, the J gene TRBJ1-1; D may be TRBD1 (6 bases). Germline V gives CDR1 LNHDA, CDR2 SQIVND (reference sequence). The length of the CDR3 is 13 residues. V dropped 7 bases and J dropped 5 bases, with 14 bases sitting between them.

J is TRBJ1-5 and V is TRBV28; D call uncertain. The CDR3 covers 13 residues. The V gene's germline CDR1 is MDHEN and CDR2 SYDVKM. Deletions cut 8 bases from V and 1 base from J, with 9 bases between. CDR3 sequence: CASRIGSNQPQHF. DNA for the CDR3: TGTGCCAGCCGCATAGGGAGCAATCAGCCCCAGCATTTT. The whole variable domain, filled in from reference TRBV28 and TRBJ1-5, reads DVKVTQSSRYLVKRTGEKVFLECVQDMDHENMFWYRQDPGLGLRLIYFSYDVKMKEKGDIPEGYSVSREKKERFSLILESASTNQTSMYLCASRIGSNQPQHFGDGTRLSIL.

The sample holds a few counts of this clone. The chain combines TRBV2 with TRBJ2-7; 9 nucleotides align to TRBD1. Trimming removed 7 bases from V and 0 bases from J; junction bases left unmatched: 10. Per germline, CDR1 SNHLY and CDR2 FYNNEI. This CDR3 region has 16 residues. The CDR3 sequence: CASTEPGTGYSYEQYF. CDR3 sequence (DNA): TGTGCCAGCACCGAACCCGGGACAGGGTACTCCTACGAGCAGTACTTC. Full variable domain (missing parts from reference TRBV2 and TRBJ2-7): EPEVTQTPSHQVTQMGQEVILRCVPISNHLYFYWYRQILGQKVEFLVSFYNNEISEKSEIFDDQFSVERPDGSNFTLKIRSTKLEDSAMYFCASTEPGTGYSYEQYFGPGTRLTVT.

The gene calls are TRBV11-2 and TRBJ1-3; D might be TRBD1 (6 bases). The germline CDR1 and CDR2 sequences are SGHAT and FQNNGV. With 5 bases removed from V and 1 base from J, the gap between germline ends came to 12 bases. The CDR3 sequence is 15 residues long. The CDR3 region has the DNA TGTGCCAGCAGCAATTACAGGGAGTCTGGAAACACCATATATTTT. Its protein is CASSNYRESGNTIYF.

The chain has TRBV7-2 and TRBJ2-7; TRBD1 aligns across 8 bases. Per germline, CDR1 SGHTA and CDR2 FQGNSA. This CDR3 comprises 14 residues. Unmatched junction bases numbered 7, after V lost 5 bases and J lost 4 bases. The CDR3 protein is CASSPDRGSYEQYF. The DNA for the CDR3 is TGTGCCAGCAGCCCAGACAGGGGTAGTTACGAGCAGTACTTC. Full variable domain (rest looked up from reference TRBV7-2 and TRBJ2-7): GAGVSQSPSNKVTEKGKDVELRCDPISGHTALYWYRQSLGQGLEFLIYFQGNSAPDKSGLPSDRFSAERTGGSVSTLTIQRTQQEDSAVYLCASSPDRGSYEQYFGPGTRLTVT.

The chain carries TRBV7-2 and TRBJ1-4; D call uncertain. The CDR3 contains 14 residues. V was clipped by 6 bases and J by 0 bases, with 8 bases between them. Germline V CDR1 and CDR2: SGHTA, FQGNSA. The CDR3: CASSFGATNEKLFF. CDR3 bases: TGTGCCAGCAGTTTCGGGGCAACTAATGAAAAACTGTTTTTT.

This clone was seen just once. The chain couples TRBV28 to TRBJ2-7; D is perhaps TRBD1 (6 bases). The V and J ends lost 4 bases and 2 bases respectively, with 9 bases between them. Germline CDR1 and CDR2: MDHEN and SYDVKM. There are 13 residues in the CDR3. The CDR3 is CASSSTGPYEQYF. In DNA, the CDR3 is TGTGCCAGCAGTTCGACAGGTCCCTACGAGCAGTACTTC.

In DNA form, the CDR3 reads TGTGCCAGCAGTTTATTGGGTGCAGGGAAGAACACTGAAGCTTTCTTT. Translated, it gives CASSLLGAGKNTEAFF. The gene calls are TRBV28 and TRBJ1-1, with a weak D call TRBD1 (5 bases). The CDR3 is 16 amino acids. V was trimmed by 1 base and J by 1 base, leaving 13 bases between them. Germline V gene sequence: CDR1 MDHEN, CDR2 SYDVKM.

This clone was seen only once. V is TRBV4-2 and J is TRBJ2-7; 13 bases match TRBD2. The CDR3 runs 16 residues. From germline, CDR1 is LGHNA and CDR2 YNFKEQ. The V and J ends lost 7 bases and 3 bases, in that order; junction bases with no gene match: 9. CDR3 nucleotides: TGTGCCAGCACTACTGGAGGGACTAGCGGGAACTACGAGCAGTACTTC. Translated, it gives CASTTGGTSGNYEQYF.

The V and J genes are TRBV5-4 and TRBJ2-5, with 16 bases aligning to TRBD2. V shed 4 bases and J 5 bases; nucleotides not matched to a gene: 8. Germline-derived CDR1 and CDR2 are SGHNT and YYREEE (reference sequence). This CDR3 has 17 amino acids. The CDR3 loop reads CASSQARGLAGGETQYF. In DNA, the CDR3 is TGTGCCAGCAGCCAGGCACGGGGACTAGCGGGGGGGGAGACCCAGTACTTC.

The chain links TRBV6-5 to TRBJ2-7; 7 nucleotides align to TRBD2. There are 15 residues in the CDR3. V was pared by 4 bases and J by 3 bases, with 9 bases of the junction left unmatched. In germline, CDR1 is MNHEY, CDR2 SVGAGI. The CDR3, as DNA: TGTGCCAGCAGTTTCAGGGAGGGTGAAGGCTACGAGCAGTACTTC. The encoded protein is CASSFREGEGYEQYF.

J is TRBJ2-7 and V is TRBV7-2; D may correspond to TRBD1 or TRBD2 (5 bases each). The CDR3 length is 13 residues. V lost 10 bases and J 3 bases, leaving 16 bases between the germline ends. The V gene's germline CDR1 is SGHTA and CDR2 FQGNSA. The CDR3 is CATSTAGGYEQYF. The CDR3 DNA follows: TGTGCCACTTCAACCGCTGGGGGCTACGAGCAGTACTTC.

The CDR3 region has the DNA TGTGCCAGCAGATTAGGACAGTCCAATCAGCCCCAGCATTTT. Its translation: CASRLGQSNQPQHF. The chain links TRBV2 to TRBJ1-5; D might be TRBD1 (6 bases). CDR1 and CDR2 (germline): SNHLY, FYNNEI. The CDR3 runs 14 residues. Trimming left V 6 bases short and J 3 bases short, with 12 bases between.

This clone was detected once. The J gene is TRBJ2-5, the V gene TRBV6-2 or TRBV6-3, with TRBD1 identical over 10 bases. V lost 5 bases, J lost 5 bases, and 14 bases stayed unmatched. This CDR3 has 17 residues. Per the germline V gene, CDR1 is MNHEY and CDR2 is SVGEGT. The CDR3 coding sequence is TGTGCCAGCAGTCATATTCGGACAGGGGGTGGCAGTGAGACCCAGTACTTC. Protein sequence: CASSHIRTGGGSETQYF.

The chain employs TRBV2 and TRBJ1-2; 7 bases agree with TRBD1. The CDR3 is 13 residues long. The V gene's germline CDR1 is SNHLY and CDR2 FYNNEI. Trimming cost V 9 bases and J 3 bases; bases outside gene matches: 7. In nucleotides, the CDR3 is TGTGCCAGTACAAAAGGACAGGACTATGGCTACACCTTC. Translation gives CASTKGQDYGYTF.

The rearrangement joins TRBV11-2 to TRBJ1-1; TRBD1 aligns across 10 bases. Germline-derived CDR1 and CDR2 are SGHAT and FQNNGV. J was trimmed by 4 bases and V by 5 bases; bases with no gene match: 7. The CDR3 is made up of 15 amino acids. The CDR3: CASSRGDRGLTEAFF. CDR3 nucleotide sequence: TGTGCCAGCAGCAGGGGAGACAGGGGGCTCACTGAAGCTTTCTTT. Looking up the rest from reference TRBV11-2 and TRBJ1-1 gives the full variable domain: EAGVAQSPRYKIIEKRQSVAFWCNPISGHATLYWYQQILGQGPKLLIQFQNNGVVDDSQLPKDRFSAERLKGVDSTLKIQPAKLEDSAVYLCASSRGDRGLTEAFFGQGTRLTVV.

The genes are TRBV5-3 and TRBJ1-5; no definite D call. TRBV5-3 is filed as an ORF, its function uncertain. The CDR3 has 15 amino acids. Trimming took 0 bases from V and 5 from J, leaving 12 bases between them. The CDR3 DNA reads as TGTGCCAGAAGCTTGGACGCGGTAGAAGATCAGCCCCAGCATTTT. As protein: CARSLDAVEDQPQHF.

This chain uses TRBV19 with TRBJ1-5, with 8 positions matching TRBD1. The germline CDR1 and CDR2 sequences are LNHDA and SQIVND (reference sequence). V shed 6 bases and J 2 bases; nucleotides not matched to a gene: 15. CDR3 length: 18 amino acids. CDR3 region: CASRNDRGLKWGNQPQHF. The DNA of the CDR3 is TGTGCCAGTAGAAATGACAGGGGATTGAAGTGGGGCAATCAGCCCCAGCATTTT. Filled out from reference TRBV19 and TRBJ1-5, the complete variable domain reads DGGITQSPKYLFRKEGQNVTLSCEQNLNHDAMYWYRQDPGQGLRLIYYSQIVNDFQKGDIAEGYSVSREKKESFPLTVTSAQKNPTAFYLCASRNDRGLKWGNQPQHFGDGTRLSIL.

V and J are TRBV6-2 or TRBV6-3 and TRBJ2-7; D is unresolved. Germline loops: CDR1 MNHEY, CDR2 SVGEGT. Trimming cost V 6 bases and J 0 bases, with 3 bases left between them. The CDR3 sequence is 11 residues long. CDR3 sequence reads: CASSRSYEQYF. Written as DNA, the CDR3 is TGTGCCAGCAGCCGCTCCTACGAGCAGTACTTC.